This TCR beta chain comes out of a study of blood T cells in healthy people across ages (dated by TCRdb to about 2015). Describing the broader study: In model experiments, roughly one uniquely barcoded TCR beta cDNA molecule per two T cells was captured by template switching. To track age-related changes in TCR beta repertoire diversity, the study relied on deep sequencing normalized with unique cDNA molecular identifiers. The donors were split into four age groups: young (average around 15 years), middle-aged (nearly 40), aged (approximately 60) and long-lived (approximately 80). Using the same blood draw, the study looked at two additional independent replicas of 1 million unique cDNA reads for two donors, one aged 18 to 30 and the other aged 80 or older.

What the authors observed across the whole study: As age increased, observed TCR beta diversity per million T cells dropped in a roughly linear way, and a significant reduction was already evident by age 40. Because donor CMV infection status was unknown, age-related changes in expanded clonotypes were potentially confounded. A strong correlation was found between observed TCR beta diversity and the percentage of naive T cells measured by flow cytometry. Since profiling was done on bulk unsorted PBMCs, naive and antigen-experienced compartments could not be conclusively compared. Compared with the aged group, the long-lived group had more naive CD4+ T cells, fewer expanded clones and increased TCR diversity, suggesting age selection. Estimates of total diversity from one million sequenced T cells were regarded as lower bounds and underestimates.

Taken from cysteine to phenylalanine, the CDR3 has 13 residues. Only the CDR3 part of the read is kept: 39 bases, read in frame from the first base. V lost 7 bases and J lost 6 bases, and the count of bases not matched to a germline gene is 5. The CDR1 and CDR2 encoded by the germline V gene (reference sequence) are MNHNY and SVGAGI. The library was obtained by 5' RACE. The sequencing machine was an Illumina HiSeq 2500. The second PCR ran for about 6 to 11 cycles and used a J-beta primer mix along with a sample-barcoded 5' primer. A template-switch 5' adaptor carrying 12 random nucleotides introduced a unique molecular identifier onto each TCR beta cDNA molecule. Each sample yielded at least 3 million CDR3-containing paired-end reads. First-strand cDNA was synthesized from all RNA with the Mint cDNA synthesis kit, primed by a TRBC-specific oligonucleotide. After uracil-DNA glycosylase treatment, a first 18-cycle PCR used universal primers M1SS and BC2_uni_R on all cDNA. The authors' analysis ran thus. Each sample was normalized by randomly selecting 1 million high-quality reads, each carrying a distinct molecular identifier. Instead of being binned into consensus sequences, reads with shared molecular identifiers were discarded. MiTCR, run with a Q25 quality threshold and the strictest error-elimination algorithm, handled CDR3 identification, clonotype clustering and error correction. Lower-bound total TCR beta diversity was estimated with a nonparametric unseen species model using Euler transformation. The raw public reads went through TCRdb reprocessing: fastp at Q25, MiXCR clone calling, in-frame beta chains kept. Rows with one shared CDR3 protein collapse into an entry with the most common genes and DNA. TCRdb's processing, not the study's, gives the V and J calls here. Present in this sample are approximately 960,000 distinct CDR3 sequences, 25% to 35% of which were seen just once. 10% of the sample lies in the top ten.

The sample holds a few counts of this clonotype. The target of this receptor is not known. One base away there is no much larger clone; base qualities are not given. The roughly 39 donors, aged about 6 to 100 years, were systemically healthy Caucasian individuals from Russia. Approximately 10 milliliters of peripheral blood were collected from each donor into EDTA-treated Vacutainer tubes. Ficoll-Paque density-gradient centrifugation was used to isolate PBMCs, with at least 6.5 million per sample. Total RNA was extracted from PBMCs with Trizol reagent, with at least 6 micrograms obtained per sample. The percentages of naive CD45RAhigh/CD27high T cells were determined by flow cytometry on a PBMC aliquot from every donor. The same sample was also studied in work on T cells of mothers and their children. That second publication adds: Nine systemically healthy Caucasian individuals, comprising three mothers and their six children, were included as donors. cDNA synthesis used all of the extracted RNA, with about 1.5 ug of RNA in each 15 ul reaction. In the second PCR, the M1S primer introduced both the sample barcodes and 2-4 random nucleotides. More than 9 million TCR beta CDR3 reads were obtained from each mother, and millions of reads were obtained from each child. Thymic selection shapes the output of TCR recombination in a similar way in related and unrelated pairs, and inherited differences have a minor effect. Normalized repertoire overlap was always slightly but never significantly higher in related than unrelated mother-child pairs. No persistent microchimeric T cell clones were detected, at a sensitivity of approximately 110 clones per million clonotypes. To look for features that set related mother-child pairs apart from unrelated individuals, the researchers ran deep NGS to compare the TCR beta repertoires of mothers and children. On average, the children were around 11 +/- 4 years old, while the mothers were around 42 +/- 4 years old. After adapter ligation with NEBNext reagents, the libraries were sequenced on Illumina HiSeq 2000 with 100+100 nt paired-end reads. To avoid cross-contamination, the mother libraries and the child libraries were prepared a month apart and sequenced in separate runs. Between roughly 500,000 and 2,100,000 distinct TCR beta clonotypes were identified per donor. Naive TCR beta clonotypes were estimated from low-frequency clonotypes matched to each donor's FACS-determined naive share, without sorting.

This clonotype was obtained from a woman between 35 and 50 years old in good health. In this chain, TRBV6-6 is recombined with TRBJ2-1, with 8 middle bases fitting TRBD2. Specimen: blood. The CDR3: CASKSGGSNEQFF. DNA sequence: TGTGCCAGCAAGAGCGGGGGAAGCAATGAGCAGTTCTTC.